The T cell receptor beta chain under discussion was sequenced for a study of shared clonotypes between healthy human individuals (dated by TCRdb to 2018 to 2020). About the study as a whole: The cohort included three men and a couple of women between 18 and 49 years of age. For each donor, CD4 naive and CD4 memory were each given three plates, CD8 naive was given two plates, and CD8 memory was given one plate. To estimate repertoire size and how much clonotypes are shared between individuals, the study performed deep sequencing of blood TCR repertoires from a handful of healthy adults. To increase sequencing depth and limit assay-specific biases, TCR repertoire library preparation and sequencing were carried out by different laboratories using diverse techniques. Each donor's leukapheresis produced roughly between roughly 0.85 and 9.5 billion PBMCs.

As regards this clone: Its antigen specificity is not known. The record has no base qualities; no much larger clone is one base away.

CD8 naive samples consisted of CD45RO-negative cells that were positively selected for CCR7, yielding a CD45RA+CCR7+ population without TemRA cells. Donors were healthy HIV-negative adults with no recently reported acute infections or vaccinations. Every donor was a Caucasian adult residing in Nashville, Tennessee, USA. Blood was obtained by leukapheresis, after which PBMCs were separated by Ficoll-Histopaque density gradient centrifugation and cryopreserved in liquid nitrogen vapor phase. Purity and quantity of every magnetically sorted T cell population were checked by analytical flow cytometry. From each sorted fraction, genomic DNA was isolated and quantified by UV absorbance on a Nanodrop 2000c. On the study overall, not on this receptor specifically: The genetic and exposure-history diversity represented was limited by the small number of donors. Estimated clonotype richness was generally larger for naive than for memory subsets. Clonotypes shared by all four sorted-subset donors showed higher generation probabilities than non-shared clonotypes. Sampling was restricted to blood, and TCR repertoires in tissues likely differ from the TCR repertoires found in blood. About 5% of naive CD4, roughly 3.6% of naive CD8, approximately 2% of memory CD4, and roughly 0.4% of memory CD8 clonotypes were shared across several donors. Incomplete sequencing was indicated by rarefaction of sorted-subset datasets, despite the large sequencing depth. Pairwise subsampling indicated that sequencing depth was expected to affect the degree of clonotype sharing among donors.

Germline trimming: 6 bases from V, 6 bases from J; junction bases outside gene matches: 14. Via the germline V gene (reference sequence), CDR1 is SEHNR and CDR2 FQNEAQ. Including the terminal cysteine and phenylalanine, the CDR3 comprises 16 residues. The DNA shown is the 48-base CDR3, in frame from base 1. Using the deep immunoSEQ assay, TCR CDR3 regions were amplified from genomic DNA by multiplex PCR. Extracted genomic DNA from each cell subset was distributed evenly across all wells of several immunoSEQ 96-well plates, and each plate was treated as a replicate. For sorted subsets, around 200 ng genomic DNA, equal to 30,000 or so T cell genomes, was loaded into each replicate PCR. The purified libraries were quantified using a Qubit 3.0 fluorometer, sized with a Bioanalyzer 2100, and then quantified again using the KAPA Library Quantification kit. A separate single-read 150-cycle Illumina NextSeq 550 flow cell was used to sequence each immunoSEQ 96-well plate. The original pipeline was this. Because only junctional sequences without quality scores were contained in the immunoSEQ output, filtering matching that applied to full-length reads could not be performed. To assign V/J genes and CDR3, sequences were annotated using PyIR, a Python wrapper for IgBLAST v1.9, with IMGT germline references. Reads with weak V/J assignments (E-value above 1e-6), missing CDR3, stop codons, out-of-frame junctions, or ambiguous translated residues were removed. V3J clonotypes were defined as sequences sharing an identical inferred V gene, J gene, and CDR3 amino acid sequence. The percentage overlap between two repertoires was calculated by dividing the number of shared unique clonotypes by the size of the smaller repertoire. Repertoire richness was assessed with RTK rarefaction, the Chao1 estimator, and Recon v2.1 estimates of unobserved clonotypes. For all TCRbeta clonotypes obtained by the gDNA method from a handful of donors, generation probabilities were computed with OLGA. Here the immuneACCESS table is served through TCRdb, limited to in-frame sequences with V and J called. Missing clones are a known gap in these copies; in checked studies unresolved V genes cover under half, and the rest lacks a known reason. The V and J calls and clone size were taken over from that table, and D and trimming were inferred from the DNA. This sample comprises about 580,000 clones, more than 95% of them detected only once. The ten top clones hold more than 0.3% of the sample.

Source material: naive CD8+ T cells sorted from blood. The cell subset or site tag for this specimen amounts to: CD45RA+CCR7+. The origin of this receptor is a man between 25 and 39 years old in good health. Recombination linked TRBV7-9 to TRBJ2-3; 8 central bases correspond to TRBD2. The sequence in DNA is TGTGCCAGCAGTAGCAATGGCGGGAGGATAAGGGATACGCAGTATTTT. The encoded protein is CASSSNGGRIRDTQYF.